One sample yielded the 5 T cell receptor beta chains listed below, sequenced in a study of cytomegalovirus exposure and HLA in healthy donors (dated by TCRdb to about 2017). Libraries were prepared through the immunoSEQ multiplex PCR assay. A mixture of 60 forward primers for TCR Vbeta segments and 13 reverse primers for TCR Jbeta segments was used in the multiplex PCR. TCRdb holds this immuneACCESS table with in-frame rearrangements only. Some clones are missing; in checked studies, unresolved V genes explain under half, and the rest has no known cause. This sample gives approximately 170,000 clones in total; around three quarters of them show up just once. The top ten hold about 2.2% of the sample. Sequencing input: PBMCs. The origin of the receptors is a woman in her forties or fifties in good health and CMV-seronegative.

This clone was seen only once. The chain carries TRBV9 and TRBJ2-1, with a possible D match to TRBD1 (6 bases). Trimming took 1 base from V and 2 from J, leaving 16 bases between them. There are 17 residues in the CDR3. Germline V gives CDR1 SGDLS, CDR2 YYNGEE. CDR3: CASSVPDPGQPYNEQFF. The CDR3 DNA is TGTGCCAGCAGCGTACCTGACCCGGGACAACCCTACAATGAGCAGTTCTTC.

This rearrangement joins TRBV4-2 to TRBJ2-7; 11 bases are a match to TRBD2. CDR3 length equals 17 residues. CDR1 LGHNA and CDR2 YNFKEQ come from the germline V gene. J lost 3 bases, V lost 0 bases, and 7 bases had no gene match. As DNA, the CDR3 is TGTGCCAGCAGCCAAGAAGCCTTAGCGGGGGGGCTCTACGAGCAGTACTTC. Translating gives CASSQEALAGGLYEQYF.

The V gene is TRBV18, the J gene TRBJ2-1; 8 positions match TRBD1. Trimming took 5 bases from V and 7 from J; bases not matched to a gene: 4. The V gene's germline CDR1 is KGHSH and CDR2 LQKENI. The CDR3 has 13 residues. CDR3: CASSSDRENEQFF. The CDR3 bases are TGTGCCAGCTCATCGGACAGGGAGAATGAGCAGTTCTTC.

This chain's CDR3 is CASSLDRGDTEAFF. CDR3 nucleotide sequence: TGTGCCAGCAGCTTGGACAGGGGGGACACTGAAGCTTTCTTT. This chain connects TRBV5-4 to TRBJ1-1; 8 bases map to TRBD1. The germline V gene has CDR1 SGHNT and CDR2 YYREEE (reference sequence). V shed 0 bases, J shed 3 bases, and the junction held 1 base outside the gene matches. The CDR3 runs 14 residues.

This clone has a single count. The chain combines TRBV27 with TRBJ2-5, with TRBD1 matching 9 bases. V lost 3 bases to trimming and J lost 2 bases; unmatched junction nucleotides: 4. This CDR3 is 15 amino acids long. Germline values: CDR1 MNHEY, CDR2 SMNVEV (reference sequence). The chain's CDR3 is CASSFWDRAQETQYF. CDR3 sequence (DNA): TGTGCCAGCAGTTTCTGGGACAGGGCTCAAGAGACCCAGTACTTC.